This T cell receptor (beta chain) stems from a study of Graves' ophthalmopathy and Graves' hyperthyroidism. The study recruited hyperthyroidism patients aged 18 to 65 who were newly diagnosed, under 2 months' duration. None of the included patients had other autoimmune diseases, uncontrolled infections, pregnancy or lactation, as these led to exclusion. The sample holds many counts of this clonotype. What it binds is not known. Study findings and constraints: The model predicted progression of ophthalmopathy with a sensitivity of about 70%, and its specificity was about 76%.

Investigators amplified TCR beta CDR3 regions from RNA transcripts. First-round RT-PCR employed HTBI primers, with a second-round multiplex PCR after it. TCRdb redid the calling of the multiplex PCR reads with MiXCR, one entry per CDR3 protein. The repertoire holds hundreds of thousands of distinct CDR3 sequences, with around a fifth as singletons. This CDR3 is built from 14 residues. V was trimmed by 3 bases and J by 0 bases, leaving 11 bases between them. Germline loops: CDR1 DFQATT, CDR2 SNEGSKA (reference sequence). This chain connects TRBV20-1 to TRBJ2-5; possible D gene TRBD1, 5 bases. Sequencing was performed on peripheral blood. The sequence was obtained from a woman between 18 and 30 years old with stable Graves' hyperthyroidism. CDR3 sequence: CSARGQTYQETQYF. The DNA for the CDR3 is TGCAGTGCTAGGGGGCAAACGTACCAAGAGACCCAGTACTTC.